The T cell receptor beta chain described here comes from a study of Ad26.COV2.S vaccination and SARS-CoV-2 variants. Produced via immunoSEQ multiplex PCR; TCRdb's table is partial and in-frame only. The sample includes about 100,000 clones, over 70% of them seen just once. The CDR3 contains 17 residues. V lost 1 base and J 7 bases, leaving 17 bases between the germline ends. Germline-derived CDR1 and CDR2 are LGHNA and YNFKEQ. This sequence joins TRBV4-2 and TRBJ1-6, with D uncertain. The sequence derives from a human donor who had recovered from COVID-19. Here the sequenced sample was peripheral blood, taken after recovery from COVID-19. The CDR3 loop reads CASSQVVGTRTNSPLHF. Here the CDR3 DNA reads TGTGCCAGCAGCCAAGTCGTCGGTACGAGAACGAATTCACCCCTCCACTTT.